The present T cell receptor beta chain was sequenced within a study of T-cell reconstitution after alpha-beta-depleted transplantation in children. With 0 bases removed from V and 0 bases from J, the gap between germline ends came to 18 bases. Germline V gene lookup returns CDR1 SGHRS and CDR2 YFSETQ. This CDR3 contains 18 residues. It was with unique molecular identifiers that the TCRbeta library was prepared. A single record per CDR3 protein comes from TCRdb applying MiXCR to the PCR reads. The sample includes nearly 250,000 distinct CDR3 sequences, around 7.8% of them seen just once. This receptor was obtained from a male patient under 18 who had a stem cell transplant for acute lymphoblastic leukemia, so the T cells may come from the graft donor. The chain links TRBV5-1 to TRBJ2-5; D call uncertain. Specimen: PBMCs, mostly from graft donor cells, collected 180 days after TCRalphabeta/CD19-depleted stem cell transplant. This chain's CDR3 is CASSLDYSLNAYQETQYF. CDR3 sequence (DNA): TGCGCCAGCAGCTTGGACTACAGTTTAAACGCTTACCAAGAGACCCAGTACTTC.